The clone carrying this T cell receptor (beta chain) was found a few times. These data are taken from a study of T-cell memory formation after mild COVID-19. One entry per CDR3 protein results from TCRdb running MiXCR on the 5' RACE reads. The data show 300,000 to 350,000 distinct CDR3 sequences, 10% to 15% seen once. Trimming left V 0 bases short and J 5 bases short, with 11 bases between. The germline V gene has CDR1 SGDLS and CDR2 YYNGEE. The CDR3 sequence is 14 residues long. The chain combines TRBV9 with TRBJ1-2; D is ambiguous. The TCR sequence derives from a man aged 18 to 29 who had mild COVID-19 (a few samples of this study predate the infection). Cell type and time point are not known. The sequencing input was PBMCs or a T cell subset sorted from them (not recorded which). The CDR3 sequence is CASSVGSGGYGYTF. CDR3 DNA: TGTGCCAGCAGCGTAGGCTCGGGCGGATATGGCTACACCTTC.